Below are 28 T cell receptor beta chains sequenced from a single sample in a study of radiation and T cells in renal cell carcinoma. Sequencing used immunoSEQ multiplex PCR; TCRdb keeps in-frame clones, though not all of them. Of tens of thousands of clones listed, around three quarters are singletons. The sample's time point: blood 2 weeks post-SBRT. Treatment denoted: 15 Gy SBRT to primary tumor, nephrectomy 4 weeks later. The sample consisted of blood, taken from a patient whose treatment included radiotherapy and nephrectomy. These receptors were taken from a woman aged 70-85 years with renal cell carcinoma.

This clone occurred a few times. Other nucleotide sequences from this sample produce the same CDR3. The genes are TRBV25-1 and TRBJ2-7, with D unclear. The germline V and J ends were trimmed by 2 bases and 2 bases, with 7 bases remaining between them. The germline gives CDR1 MGHDK, CDR2 SYGVNS. CDR3 length: 13 residues. CDR3 in DNA: TGTGCCAGCAGTGAACCAGGCACCTACGAGCAGTACTTC. Its translation: CASSEPGTYEQYF.

The chain recombines TRBV18 with TRBJ2-5; 8 nucleotides align to TRBD2. This CDR3 comprises 15 residues. The germline V gene encodes CDR1 KGHSH and CDR2 LQKENI. The V segment lost 6 bases and the J segment 5 bases; nucleotides outside the gene matches: 11. The CDR3 DNA is TGTGCCAGCTCGGGGGTAGCGGGAAATATGGAGACCCAGTACTTC. It encodes CASSGVAGNMETQYF.

J is TRBJ2-1 and V is TRBV2; no definite D call. In germline, CDR1 is SNHLY, CDR2 FYNNEI. Trimming cost V 7 bases and J 8 bases, with 15 bases left between them. The CDR3 consists of 13 residues. The CDR3 bases are TGTGCCAGCATACCCCAGCGAGGCGATGAGCAGTTCTTC. Its translation: CASIPQRGDEQFF.

J is TRBJ1-4 and V is TRBV7-9; no definite D call. Trimming took off 0 bases at V and 0 bases at J, with 11 bases between the two ends. The CDR3 spans 17 residues. The germline CDR1 and CDR2 sequences are SEHNR and FQNEAQ (reference sequence). The CDR3 loop reads CASSLALARATNEKLFF. CDR3 sequence (DNA): TGTGCCAGCAGCTTAGCGTTAGCGAGGGCAACTAATGAAAAACTGTTTTTT. The complete variable domain, with remaining parts taken from reference TRBV7-9 and TRBJ1-4, reads DTGVSQNPRHKITKRGQNVTFRCDPISEHNRLYWYRQTLGQGPEFLTYFQNEAQLEKSRLLSDRFSAERPKGSFSTLEIQRTEQGDSAMYLCASSLALARATNEKLFFGSGTQLSVL.

The CDR3 coding sequence is TGTGCCAGCAGATCAAACAGCGCGGGGGCTAGCACAGATACGCAGTATTTT. Residues: CASRSNSAGASTDTQYF. This chain joins TRBV27 and TRBJ2-3; weak D call: TRBD2 (7 bases). The CDR3 length is 17 residues. Trimming stripped 6 bases from V and 0 bases from J, with 19 bases between. CDR1 and CDR2 (germline): MNHEY, SMNVEV (reference sequence).

The CDR3 is CSVWENSNQPQHF. The CDR3 region has the DNA TGCAGCGTTTGGGAAAATAGCAATCAGCCCCAGCATTTT. This chain uses TRBV29-1 with TRBJ1-5; D gene uncertain. This CDR3 spans 13 amino acids. V was cut by 5 bases and J by 0 bases, with 8 bases left in between. The germline gives CDR1 SQVTM, CDR2 ANQGSEA. Together with reference TRBV29-1 and TRBJ1-5, the CDR3 gives the full variable domain: SAVISQKPSRDICQRGTSLTIQCQVDSQVTMMFWYRQQPGQSLTLIATANQGSEATYESGFVIDKFPISRPNLTFSTLTVSNMSPEDSSIYLCSVWENSNQPQHFGDGTRLSIL.

The chain recombines TRBV19 with TRBJ1-5, with 10 bases fitting TRBD1. Germline values: CDR1 LNHDA, CDR2 SQIVND (reference sequence). The J segment lost 2 bases and the V segment lost 5 bases, leaving 0 bases of the junction unmatched. The CDR3 totals 14 residues. This CDR3 reads CASSGTGGNQPQHF. The CDR3 DNA reads as TGTGCCAGTAGTGGGACAGGGGGCAATCAGCCCCAGCATTTT.

V and J are TRBV27 and TRBJ2-1; 8 bases are a match to TRBD2. The V gene's germline CDR1 is MNHEY and CDR2 SMNVEV (reference sequence). V lost 4 bases and J lost 4; bases outside the gene matches: 9. The CDR3 runs 16 residues. CDR3 sequence: CASSSNSGSRYNEQFF. CDR3 sequence (DNA): TGTGCCAGCAGTTCCAACAGCGGGAGTAGGTACAATGAGCAGTTCTTC.

This chain links TRBV7-9 with TRBJ2-7; TRBD1 matches 10 bases. This CDR3 has 14 amino acids. Germline V gene sequence: CDR1 SEHNR, CDR2 FQNEAQ (reference sequence). J gave up 7 bases and V 5 bases, and 8 bases lay outside the gene matches. In nucleotides, the CDR3 is TGTGCCAGCAGCCCGGGACAGGGGAAAAGGGAGCAGTACTTC. Its translation: CASSPGQGKREQYF.

The rearrangement uses TRBV5-1 and TRBJ2-7; 10 positions match TRBD1. The length of the CDR3 is 17 residues. The germline V gene has CDR1 SGHRS and CDR2 YFSETQ. The J segment lost 4 bases and the V segment lost 2 bases, leaving 12 bases of the junction unmatched. DNA for the CDR3: TGCGCCAGCAGCTTCATTACCGGGACAGGGGTATCATACGAGCAGTACTTC. The encoded protein is CASSFITGTGVSYEQYF.

The J gene is TRBJ2-7, the V gene TRBV20-1; possible D gene TRBD2, 5 bases. This CDR3 region has 11 residues. Germline loops: CDR1 DFQATT, CDR2 SNEGSKA (reference sequence). The V end lost 6 bases, the J end lost 3 bases, and 9 bases lay between the germline ends. For the CDR3, the DNA is TGCAGTGCCGAGGGCGACTACGAGCAGTACTTC. Translated, it gives CSAEGDYEQYF.

In this sample, this clone turned up once. The V gene is TRBV6-1, the J gene TRBJ2-1; tentatively, D is TRBD1 or TRBD2 (6 bases each). Deletions cut 4 bases from V and 6 bases from J, with 13 bases between. Germline V gene data show CDR1 as MNHNS and CDR2 as SASEGT. The CDR3 is 14 residues long. Here the CDR3 DNA reads TGTGCCAGCAGTGGCGTCAGGGGAGGCAATGAGCAGTTCTTC. The encoded protein is CASSGVRGGNEQFF.

This clone was counted once. The chain carries TRBV27 and TRBJ2-7; D is unclear. CDR1 MNHEY and CDR2 SMNVEV come from the germline V gene (reference sequence). There are 15 residues in the CDR3. Trimming cost V 6 bases and J 0 bases, with 15 bases left between them. DNA for the CDR3: TGTGCCAGCAGCTATTCCCAGGACCCCTCCTACGAGCAGTACTTC. Its protein is CASSYSQDPSYEQYF.

The DNA for the CDR3 is TGCAGCGTTGAAGTCGGGGTTTGGGCCCAAGAGACCCAGTACTTC. Translated: CSVEVGVWAQETQYF. The chain recombines TRBV29-1 with TRBJ2-5; possibly TRBD2 for D (5 bases). Germline values: CDR1 SQVTM, CDR2 ANQGSEA. The CDR3 runs 15 residues. V lost 1 base and J lost 1, with 13 bases in between.

This chain links TRBV15 with TRBJ1-5; D is unresolved. This CDR3 has 15 amino acids. The germline V gene encodes CDR1 LNHNV and CDR2 YYDKDF (reference sequence). Trimming took off 6 bases at V and 4 bases at J, with 16 bases between the two ends. The CDR3 loop is CATRKGRDGNQPQHF. The CDR3 DNA reads as TGTGCCACCAGGAAAGGGCGAGATGGGAATCAGCCCCAGCATTTT.

The chain couples TRBV4-1 to TRBJ2-7; 7 nucleotides line up with TRBD1. This CDR3 has 19 residues. CDR1 and CDR2 from the germline V gene are MGHRA and YSYEKL. Trimming removed 0 bases from V and 5 bases from J; junction bases left unmatched: 19. The CDR3 protein is CASSQDGLGTVGRKDEQYF. In nucleotides, the CDR3 is TGCGCCAGCAGCCAAGATGGGCTCGGGACAGTGGGGCGGAAAGACGAGCAGTACTTC.

J is TRBJ1-1 and V is TRBV6-1, with 7 bases aligning to TRBD1. Germline CDR1 and CDR2: MNHNS and SASEGT. The CDR3 sequence is 12 residues long. V lost 8 bases and J lost 4; bases outside the gene matches: 4. The CDR3: CASVQGTTEAFF. CDR3 nucleotides: TGTGCCAGCGTACAGGGGACCACTGAAGCTTTCTTT.

The chain recombines TRBV14 with TRBJ2-2, with TRBD2 identical over 11 bases. Germline V gives CDR1 SGHDN, CDR2 FVKESK. After removal of 2 bases from V and 0 bases from J, the junction contained 8 bases not matched to a gene. The length of the CDR3 is 19 residues. In DNA form, the CDR3 reads TGTGCCAGCAGCCAACGGCGACTAGCGGGGCCGGCGAACACCGGGGAGCTGTTTTTT. Translation: CASSQRRLAGPANTGELFF.

This clone was picked up one time. The chain uses TRBV5-1 and TRBJ1-2, with TRBD1 as a possible D gene (6 bases). V was pared by 4 bases and J by 3 bases, with 13 bases between. Germline V gene data show CDR1 as SGHRS and CDR2 as YFSETQ. The length of the CDR3 is 14 residues. CDR3 sequence reads: CASSPTGSDYGYTF. The CDR3 region has the DNA TGCGCCAGCAGCCCAACAGGGTCGGACTATGGCTACACCTTC. Supplemented by reference TRBV5-1 and TRBJ1-2, the full variable domain reads KAGVTQTPRYLIKTRGQQVTLSCSPISGHRSVSWYQQTPGQGLQFLFEYFSETQRNKGNFPGRFSGRQFSNSRSEMNVSTLELGDSALYLCASSPTGSDYGYTFGSGTRLTVV.

The chain employs TRBV5-1 and TRBJ1-2; the D is unclear. V lost 0 bases to trimming and J lost 8 bases, with 8 bases between them. CDR3 length: 12 amino acids. Germline V gene lookup returns CDR1 SGHRS and CDR2 YFSETQ. The CDR3 reads CASSLEGSGYTF. The CDR3 DNA is TGCGCCAGCAGCTTGGAGGGTAGCGGCTACACCTTC.

The sample holds a few counts of this clone. The chain recombines TRBV11-2 with TRBJ1-3; TRBD1 matches 8 bases. The CDR3 covers 14 residues. The junction had 8 bases not matched to a gene; V was cut back by 5 bases and J by 8 bases. Germline V gives CDR1 SGHAT, CDR2 FQNNGV. CDR3 residues: CASSPGTGFDTIYF. The CDR3 coding sequence is TGTGCCAGCAGCCCCGGGACAGGTTTTGACACCATATATTTT.

The chain recombines TRBV5-1 with TRBJ1-6; tentatively, D is TRBD1 (6 bases). This CDR3 region has 13 residues. Germline CDR1 is SGHRS and CDR2 is YFSETQ. The V gene lost 0 bases and the J gene lost 18 bases, with 16 bases spanning the gap. The CDR3 sequence: CASSLAPGGGGHF. Here the CDR3 DNA reads TGCGCCAGCAGCTTGGCCCCTGGGGGCGGCGGCCACTTT.

The gene calls are TRBV10-2 and TRBJ1-4; D not resolved. The germline V and J ends were trimmed by 0 bases and 7 bases, with 6 bases remaining between them. CDR3 size: 13 residues. The germline CDR1 and CDR2 sequences are WSHSY and SAAADI. The CDR3 spells CASSESMFEKLFF. Written as DNA, the CDR3 is TGCGCCAGCAGTGAGTCGATGTTTGAAAAACTGTTTTTT.

The chain is built from TRBV5-1 and TRBJ1-4; 9 nucleotides align to TRBD1. The germline V gene has CDR1 SGHRS and CDR2 YFSETQ. The junction had 6 bases not matched to a gene; V was cut back by 4 bases and J by 5 bases. The CDR3 extends over 15 amino acids. The CDR3 sequence: CASSDRTGANEKLFF. The CDR3 nucleotides read TGCGCCAGCAGCGACCGGACAGGGGCAAATGAAAAACTGTTTTTT. Complete variable domain (other parts from reference TRBV5-1 and TRBJ1-4): KAGVTQTPRYLIKTRGQQVTLSCSPISGHRSVSWYQQTPGQGLQFLFEYFSETQRNKGNFPGRFSGRQFSNSRSEMNVSTLELGDSALYLCASSDRTGANEKLFFGSGTQLSVL.

This sequence joins TRBV7-8 and TRBJ1-2; perhaps TRBD1 as D (5 bases). Germline V CDR1 and CDR2: SGHVS, FQNEAQ. The CDR3 is 16 amino acids. Trimming cost V 1 base and J 3 bases, with 15 bases left between them. CDR3 sequence: CASSLVGSGSDYGYTF. DNA for the CDR3: TGTGCCAGCAGCTTAGTAGGCTCAGGGTCGGACTATGGCTACACCTTC.

The CDR3 loop reads CASSDSSGPNEQFF. For the CDR3, the DNA is TGTGCCAGCAGTGACTCTTCGGGTCCTAATGAGCAGTTCTTC. The chain has TRBV6-4 and TRBJ2-1; D not certain. Germline values: CDR1 MRHNA, CDR2 SNTAGT. This CDR3 contains 14 residues. Trimming stripped 0 bases from V and 7 bases from J, with 10 bases between.

The chain joins TRBV10-3 to TRBJ2-3; 8 bases line up with TRBD1. The CDR3 is made up of 14 amino acids. Germline CDR1 ENHRY, CDR2 SYGVKD. V trimming: 6 bases; J trimming: 6 bases; junction bases outside the gene matches: 8. The CDR3 bases are TGTGCCATCAGAACCGGACAGGGCGCGGATACGCAGTATTTT. Its translation is CAIRTGQGADTQYF.

This rearrangement joins TRBV5-1 to TRBJ1-1; D remains unclear. The germline gives CDR1 SGHRS, CDR2 YFSETQ. This CDR3 comprises 15 residues. V was clipped by 4 bases and J by 4 bases, with 17 bases between them. The chain's CDR3 is CASSPGGVSGTEAFF. CDR3 in DNA: TGCGCCAGCAGCCCGGGCGGGGTCTCTGGCACTGAAGCTTTCTTT.